The 15 T cell receptor beta chains listed next were all sequenced from one sample in a study of shared clonotypes between healthy human individuals. Repertoires were generated with immunoSEQ multiplex PCR, while TCRdb's copy carries only in-frame clones and drops some. The sample contains about 1.1 million clones, about 80% of which appear only once. The source material was memory CD4+ T cells from PBMCs. Sample subset: CD45RA-negative fraction. The receptor source for this set is a man between 18 and 35 years old in good health. Some clones in this sample may be carry-over from other donors' samples.

J is TRBJ2-5 and V is TRBV7-2; D remains ambiguous. V lost 5 bases and J 7 bases, leaving 20 bases between the germline ends. The CDR3 is 15 amino acids. CDR1 is SGHTA, CDR2 FQGNSA, per germline. Here the CDR3 reads CASSTTTEAVGTQYF. The CDR3, as DNA: TGTGCCAGCAGCACCACAACTGAAGCCGTGGGGACCCAGTACTTC.

The chain carries TRBV4-3 and TRBJ2-5; the D is unclear. Looked up from germline, CDR1 is LGHNA and CDR2 is YSLEER. This CDR3 spans 13 amino acids. V dropped 2 bases and J dropped 2 bases, with 6 bases sitting between them. The CDR3 reads CASSQKGQETQYF. CDR3 sequence (DNA): TGCGCCAGCAGCCAAAAAGGGCAAGAGACCCAGTACTTC.

This rearrangement joins TRBV28 to TRBJ1-3, with D perhaps TRBD1 (6 bases). Trimming removed 3 bases at V and 0 bases at J, with 12 bases between. Germline values: CDR1 MDHEN, CDR2 SYDVKM. The CDR3 is 16 amino acids. CDR3 in DNA: TGTGCCAGCAGTTTTCACCAGGGGTCCTCTGGAAACACCATATATTTT. Its protein is CASSFHQGSSGNTIYF. Drawing the rest from reference TRBV28 and TRBJ1-3, the complete variable domain is DVKVTQSSRYLVKRTGEKVFLECVQDMDHENMFWYRQDPGLGLRLIYFSYDVKMKEKGDIPEGYSVSREKKERFSLILESASTNQTSMYLCASSFHQGSSGNTIYFGEGSWLTVV.

The genes are TRBV10-3 and TRBJ2-3; D may be TRBD2 (5 bases). The CDR3 extends over 14 amino acids. With 4 bases removed from V and 2 bases from J, the gap between germline ends came to 10 bases. Germline CDR1 and CDR2: ENHRY and SYGVKD. CDR3 bases: TGTGCCATCAGTGCCGCGAGGGACACAGATACGCAGTATTTT. It encodes CAISAARDTDTQYF.

This chain connects TRBV7-9 to TRBJ1-1; D possibly corresponds to TRBD1 (5 bases). V was pared by 2 bases and J by 1 base, with 8 bases between. The CDR3 has 14 residues. Germline CDR1 and CDR2: SEHNR and FQNEAQ (reference sequence). In DNA form, the CDR3 reads TGTGCCAGCAGCTTACAAGGGGAGAACACTGAAGCTTTCTTT. The encoded protein is CASSLQGENTEAFF.

The chain recombines TRBV5-1 with TRBJ2-5; 14 bases fit TRBD2. CDR3 size: 16 residues. From germline, CDR1 is SGHRS and CDR2 YFSETQ. V dropped 4 bases and J dropped 4; count of bases not matched to a gene: 6. This chain's CDR3 is CASSTGTSGSGETQYF. Here the CDR3 DNA reads TGCGCCAGCAGCACCGGGACTAGCGGGAGTGGAGAGACCCAGTACTTC. The full variable domain, its missing parts supplied by reference TRBV5-1 and TRBJ2-5, is KAGVTQTPRYLIKTRGQQVTLSCSPISGHRSVSWYQQTPGQGLQFLFEYFSETQRNKGNFPGRFSGRQFSNSRSEMNVSTLELGDSALYLCASSTGTSGSGETQYFGPGTRLLVL.

The rearrangement links TRBV15 to TRBJ1-3, with D possibly TRBD1 on 5 matching bases. Between the trimmed V and J ends, which lost 4 bases and 0 bases, there was a span of 10 bases. Germline V CDR1 and CDR2: LNHNV, YYDKDF (reference sequence). The CDR3 covers 15 residues. The CDR3 sequence: CATSTGASSGNTIYF. CDR3 in DNA: TGTGCCACCAGCACCGGGGCGAGCTCTGGAAACACCATATATTTT.

In DNA, the CDR3 is TGTGCCAGCAGCTTAACGAAGGGGAACACTGAAGCTTTCTTT. It yields the protein CASSLTKGNTEAFF. The rearrangement links TRBV7-3 to TRBJ1-1, with D unclear. The CDR3 is made up of 14 amino acids. The germline V and J ends were trimmed by 0 bases and 1 base, with 6 bases remaining between them. The germline V gene has CDR1 SGHTA and CDR2 FQGTGA.

V gene TRBV6-5 combines with J gene TRBJ1-5; D uncertain. Deletions cut 8 bases from V and 2 bases from J, with 13 bases between. The germline CDR1 and CDR2 sequences are MNHEY and SVGAGI. The CDR3 contains 14 residues. The CDR3 is CASARGSGNQPQHF. The CDR3 DNA reads as TGTGCCAGCGCGCGAGGGAGTGGCAATCAGCCCCAGCATTTT.

The chain is built from TRBV11-2 and TRBJ1-3; TRBD1 agrees at 10 bases. The germline V gene has CDR1 SGHAT and CDR2 FQNNGV. The CDR3 is 15 residues long. V lost 5 bases and J lost 2; bases outside the gene matches: 3. This chain's CDR3 is CASSPDRGPGNTIYF. In DNA form, the CDR3 reads TGTGCCAGCAGCCCAGACAGGGGGCCTGGAAACACCATATATTTT.

The chain carries TRBV5-1 and TRBJ1-1, with D possibly matching TRBD1 (5 bases). Trimming took 6 bases from V and 0 from J, leaving 15 bases between them. The CDR3 covers 15 residues. Germline assignment: CDR1 SGHRS and CDR2 YFSETQ. CDR3 coding DNA: TGCGCCAGCAAAAACCTAGGGGCTTTGAACACTGAAGCTTTCTTT. This gives the protein CASKNLGALNTEAFF.

This clone has only a few counts. The gene calls are TRBV6-1 and TRBJ2-5; maybe TRBD1 (6 bases). V shed 4 bases and J shed 5 bases, with 17 bases lying between them. CDR1 is MNHNS, CDR2 SASEGT, per germline. This CDR3 is 15 amino acids long. The CDR3: CASSGLTGVEETQYF. CDR3 nucleotide sequence: TGTGCCAGCAGTGGACTGACAGGAGTGGAGGAGACCCAGTACTTC.

In regard to this clone: Other DNA sequences within the sample encode an identical CDR3. The chain uses TRBV9 and TRBJ2-7; 7 nucleotides agree with TRBD2. CDR1 and CDR2 (germline): SGDLS, YYNGEE. Trimming removed 0 bases from V and 0 bases from J; junction bases left unmatched: 3. The CDR3 consists of 15 residues. CDR3 in DNA: TGTGCCAGCAGCGTAGGGCCTAGCGGCTCCTACGAGCAGTACTTC. Protein product: CASSVGPSGSYEQYF.

V usage is TRBV19 and J usage is TRBJ2-2, with 8 bases lining up with TRBD2. The germline V gene encodes CDR1 LNHDA and CDR2 SQIVND (reference sequence). This CDR3 spans 14 amino acids. V dropped 2 bases and J dropped 10; count of bases not matched to a gene: 6. This CDR3 reads CASSILGREVELFF. The CDR3 bases are TGTGCCAGTAGTATATTGGGGCGGGAGGTGGAGCTGTTTTTT.

The J gene is TRBJ2-5, the V gene TRBV5-1, with 11 bases matching TRBD2. The length of the CDR3 is 15 residues. Germline assignment: CDR1 SGHRS and CDR2 YFSETQ. Trimming removed 4 bases from V and 2 bases from J; junction bases left unmatched: 4. The CDR3 here is CASSGGTSGQETQYF. The CDR3 DNA is TGCGCCAGCAGCGGAGGGACTAGCGGACAAGAGACCCAGTACTTC.